One and the same sample provided the 19 T cell receptor beta chains below, sequenced in a study of T cell responses to AZD1222 COVID-19 vaccine. Libraries were prepared by immunoSEQ multiplex PCR; TCRdb keeps only in-frame clonotypes and omits some of them. The data hold 150,000 or so clones, with over 80% observed a single time. This specimen was peripheral blood, taken 28 days after the second dose of the MenACWY control vaccine. The receptors derive from an adult who received the MenACWY meningococcal vaccine as a control.

The chain carries TRBV11-2 and TRBJ2-7; tentative D call: TRBD1 (6 bases). Germline V gives CDR1 SGHAT, CDR2 FQNNGV. The length of the CDR3 is 14 residues. The ends were cut back, 5 bases at V and 7 bases at J, with 18 bases in the middle. In DNA, the CDR3 is TGTGCCAGCAGCCGATGGGGGCTAGTGCGTGAGCAGTACTTC. Protein sequence: CASSRWGLVREQYF. Full variable domain (missing parts from reference TRBV11-2 and TRBJ2-7): EAGVAQSPRYKIIEKRQSVAFWCNPISGHATLYWYQQILGQGPKLLIQFQNNGVVDDSQLPKDRFSAERLKGVDSTLKIQPAKLEDSAVYLCASSRWGLVREQYFGPGTRLTVT.

J is TRBJ1-1 and V is TRBV28; no definite D call. CDR1 MDHEN and CDR2 SYDVKM come from the germline V gene. Trimming left V 8 bases short and J 3 bases short, with 19 bases between. The CDR3 consists of 15 residues. This chain's CDR3 is CASLPLIGWDTEAFF. In DNA form, the CDR3 reads TGTGCCAGCCTCCCCCTCATTGGATGGGACACTGAAGCTTTCTTT.

The rearrangement uses TRBV10-3 and TRBJ2-3; 14 bases agree with TRBD2. V was pared by 5 bases and J by 0 bases, with 16 bases of the junction left unmatched. CDR3 length: 21 residues. Per the germline V gene, CDR1 is ENHRY and CDR2 is SYGVKD. CDR3 in amino acids: CAISILPGLAGDMTSTDTQYF. The CDR3 bases are TGTGCCATCAGTATCTTACCGGGACTAGCGGGGGACATGACTAGCACAGATACGCAGTATTTT.

The rearrangement uses TRBV9 and TRBJ2-4; 10 bases line up with TRBD2. With V trimmed by 9 bases and J by 3 bases, 9 bases remained unmatched. This CDR3 region has 15 residues. CDR1 and CDR2 (germline): SGDLS, YYNGEE. In nucleotides, the CDR3 is TGTGCCACGCTAGCGGGAGAGGGGGGCAAAAACATTCAGTACTTC. Protein product: CATLAGEGGKNIQYF.

This clone was counted a few times. This chain links TRBV21-1 with TRBJ2-7; the DNA was not used to check the table's D call, TRBD1. TRBV21-1 is marked as a pseudogene. This CDR3 spans 17 amino acids. The CDR3 here is CASSPGTTNPQFYEQYF. For the CDR3, the DNA is TGTGCCAGCAGTCCCGGGACAACCAACCCCCAGTTCTACGAGCAGTACTTC.

The rearrangement joins TRBV28 to TRBJ2-7; a possible D gene is TRBD2 (5 bases). The CDR3 length is 12 residues. CDR1 MDHEN and CDR2 SYDVKM come from the germline V gene. V shed 6 bases and J shed 9 bases, with 15 bases lying between them. CDR3 protein: CASSPPFGRQYF. The CDR3 DNA reads TGTGCCAGCAGCCCGCCCTTTGGGAGGCAGTACTTC. Full variable domain (rest looked up from reference TRBV28 and TRBJ2-7): DVKVTQSSRYLVKRTGEKVFLECVQDMDHENMFWYRQDPGLGLRLIYFSYDVKMKEKGDIPEGYSVSREKKERFSLILESASTNQTSMYLCASSPPFGRQYFGPGTRLTVT.

The genes are TRBV7-9 and TRBJ2-1, with a tentative D call TRBD2 (5 bases). CDR1 SEHNR and CDR2 FQNEAQ come from the germline V gene (reference sequence). The CDR3 is 11 amino acids. Trimming cost V 4 bases and J 8 bases, with 6 bases left between them. This chain's CDR3 is CASSSRDEQFF. As DNA, the CDR3 is TGTGCCAGCAGCTCGCGGGATGAGCAGTTCTTC.

This clone was found once. The gene calls are TRBV10-3 and TRBJ1-2; no clear D gene. Per germline, CDR1 ENHRY and CDR2 SYGVKD. Trimming took 10 bases from V and 3 from J, leaving 18 bases between them. The CDR3 totals 14 residues. The CDR3 loop is CATGPKSPDYGYTF. For the CDR3, the DNA is TGTGCCACCGGGCCGAAGTCCCCGGACTATGGCTACACCTTC.

This rearrangement joins TRBV27 to TRBJ1-1; maybe TRBD1 (6 bases). The CDR3 length is 15 residues. Trimming took off 5 bases at V and 3 bases at J, with 16 bases between the two ends. CDR1 MNHEY and CDR2 SMNVEV come from the germline V gene (reference sequence). Here the CDR3 reads CASSPLPDRYTEAFF. Here the CDR3 DNA reads TGTGCCAGCAGTCCCCTCCCCGACAGGTACACTGAAGCTTTCTTT.

In its sample, this clone was seen a few times. The CDR3 bases are TGTGCCAGTAGTATCGGCAGGGGGACCCTCGGGGCCAACGTCCTGACTTTC. The encoded protein is CASSIGRGTLGANVLTF. This sequence joins TRBV19 and TRBJ2-6, with 7 positions matching TRBD1. V shed 3 bases and J 4 bases; nucleotides not matched to a gene: 9. In germline, CDR1 is LNHDA, CDR2 SQIVND (reference sequence). The CDR3 spans 17 residues. Looking up the rest from reference TRBV19 and TRBJ2-6 gives the full variable domain: DGGITQSPKYLFRKEGQNVTLSCEQNLNHDAMYWYRQDPGQGLRLIYYSQIVNDFQKGDIAEGYSVSREKKESFPLTVTSAQKNPTAFYLCASSIGRGTLGANVLTFGAGSRLTVL.

The J gene is TRBJ2-1, the V gene TRBV5-4, with 9 bases aligning to TRBD2. Trimming at V came to 4 bases and at J to 6 bases, leaving 8 bases not matched to a gene. The CDR3 spans 15 residues. Germline CDR1 is SGHNT and CDR2 is YYREEE (reference sequence). This CDR3 reads CASSPPGLASNEQFF. In nucleotides, the CDR3 is TGTGCCAGCAGCCCTCCGGGACTAGCTTCCAATGAGCAGTTCTTC.

The count of this clone is one. The V gene is TRBV5-1, the J gene TRBJ1-1; D unresolved. The CDR3 is made up of 15 amino acids. Germline V gives CDR1 SGHRS, CDR2 YFSETQ. The V and J ends lost 6 bases and 5 bases respectively, with 20 bases between them. The CDR3 sequence: CASTPGGGVGTEAFF. The CDR3 coding sequence is TGCGCCAGCACTCCCGGAGGAGGCGTGGGAACTGAAGCTTTCTTT.

With respect to this clone: This same CDR3 is encoded by further DNA sequences in the sample. The V call is TRBV27, the J call TRBJ1-2, with 7 bases fitting TRBD1. Germline assignment: CDR1 MNHEY and CDR2 SMNVEV (reference sequence). CDR3 size: 14 residues. The junction had 5 bases not matched to a gene; V was cut back by 5 bases and J by 2 bases. CDR3 DNA: TGTGCCAGCAGTACTCAGGGGGGGAACTATGGCTACACCTTC. It encodes CASSTQGGNYGYTF.

V and J are TRBV13 and TRBJ1-1, with TRBD1 as a possible D gene (6 bases). Trimming removed 2 bases from V and 5 bases from J, with 15 bases in between. Germline CDR1 and CDR2: PRHDT and FYEKMQ (reference sequence). The CDR3 extends over 15 amino acids. The CDR3, as DNA: TGTGCCAGCAGCTTAACGGTAACAGGGTTAACTGAAGCTTTCTTT. This sequence encodes CASSLTVTGLTEAFF.

The CDR3 DNA follows: TGTGCCAGTACCAACTCCAACCCTGAAGCTTTCTTT. This sequence encodes CASTNSNPEAFF. The V gene is TRBV19, the J gene TRBJ1-1, with D unclear. With 7 bases removed from V and 6 bases from J, the gap between germline ends came to 12 bases. The length of the CDR3 is 12 residues. From germline, CDR1 is LNHDA and CDR2 SQIVND (reference sequence).

The chain has TRBV27 and TRBJ2-3, with 9 bases aligning to TRBD1. Germline CDR1 is MNHEY and CDR2 is SMNVEV (reference sequence). V lost 0 bases, J lost 0 bases, and 4 bases stayed unmatched. CDR3 size: 17 residues. In nucleotides, the CDR3 is TGTGCCAGCAGTTTATCCACCGGGACAGGGAGCACAGATACGCAGTATTTT. Its protein product is CASSLSTGTGSTDTQYF.

The chain employs TRBV4-1 and TRBJ1-3; unclear D gene. The CDR3 extends over 15 amino acids. V was pared by 0 bases and J by 0 bases, with 6 bases between. Germline V gene data show CDR1 as MGHRA and CDR2 as YSYEKL. The CDR3 nucleotides read TGCGCCAGCAGCCAAGAGAGCCGCTCTGGAAACACCATATATTTT. It codes for CASSQESRSGNTIYF.

This sequence joins TRBV18 and TRBJ2-7; D might be TRBD2 (5 bases). Trimming removed 3 bases at V and 4 bases at J, with 13 bases between. The CDR3 loop spans 14 amino acids. CDR1 is KGHSH, CDR2 LQKENI, per germline. The CDR3 sequence: CASSPPGFSYEQYF. The CDR3 coding sequence is TGTGCCAGCTCACCTCCGGGATTTTCTTACGAGCAGTACTTC.

This clone was counted once. The chain is built from TRBV18 and TRBJ2-7; 7 nucleotides line up with TRBD1. There are 14 residues in the CDR3. The V and J ends lost 6 bases and 0 bases, in that order; junction bases with no gene match: 5. Germline CDR1 and CDR2: KGHSH and LQKENI. This chain's CDR3 is CASSWDSNSYEQYF. CDR3 sequence (DNA): TGTGCCAGCTCTTGGGACAGCAACTCCTACGAGCAGTACTTC.